The 19 T cell receptor beta chains below were found in one sample sequenced in a study of cytomegalovirus exposure and HLA in healthy donors. Both 60 Vbeta primers and 13 Jbeta primers went into the PCR. The data were produced by immunoSEQ multiplex PCR, yet TCRdb's version contains in-frame clones alone and is incomplete. The table records about 190,000 clones, roughly 83% of them present only once. The sequenced sample was PBMCs. The receptors originated from a woman aged 45-65 years in good health and CMV-seronegative.

V is TRBV6-1 and J is TRBJ1-2, with D tentatively TRBD1 (6 bases). Germline assignment: CDR1 MNHNS and CDR2 SASEGT. The CDR3 has 13 residues. V dropped 5 bases and J dropped 8 bases, with 15 bases sitting between them. The CDR3 DNA sequence: TGTGCCAGCAGTTCCAGGGGTTGGGGGGGCTACACCTTC. Translating gives CASSSRGWGGYTF.

The chain recombines TRBV6-5 with TRBJ2-2, with TRBD1 matching 9 bases. The CDR3 loop spans 15 amino acids. Trimming cost V 6 bases and J 7 bases; bases outside gene matches: 9. Per the germline V gene, CDR1 is MNHEY and CDR2 is SVGAGI. This CDR3 reads CASRIDRGANGELFF. The CDR3 DNA is TGTGCCAGCAGGATTGACAGGGGGGCTAACGGGGAGCTGTTTTTT.

V is TRBV9 and J is TRBJ1-4; D is perhaps TRBD1 (5 bases). CDR3 size: 15 residues. Trimming shortened V by 4 bases and J by 2 bases, and 12 bases separated the two germline ends. Germline V gives CDR1 SGDLS, CDR2 YYNGEE. The CDR3 protein is CASSPGGGTNEKLFF. In DNA, the CDR3 is TGTGCCAGCAGCCCCGGGGGGGGGACTAATGAAAAACTGTTTTTT.

The rearrangement links TRBV5-4 to TRBJ1-2; TRBD1 matches 8 bases. Germline lookup yields CDR1 SGHNT and CDR2 YYREEE (reference sequence). This CDR3 is 14 amino acids long. V shed 4 bases, J shed 2 bases, and the junction held 4 bases outside the gene matches. CDR3: CASSVDRENYGYTF. The CDR3 region has the DNA TGTGCCAGCAGCGTGGACAGGGAGAACTATGGCTACACCTTC.

This sequence joins TRBV18 and TRBJ1-1, with 10 positions matching TRBD1. Germline V lookup: CDR1 KGHSH, CDR2 LQKENI. Trimming removed 1 base from V and 7 bases from J; junction bases left unmatched: 6. This CDR3 spans 15 amino acids. The CDR3 nucleotides read TGTGCCAGCTCACCACGGGGGACAGGGGCTAGTGAAGCTTTCTTT. Translating it yields CASSPRGTGASEAFF. The whole variable domain, remainder taken from reference TRBV18 and TRBJ1-1, is NAGVMQNPRHLVRRRGQEARLRCSPMKGHSHVYWYRQLPEEGLKFMVYLQKENIIDESGMPKERFSAEFPKEGPSILRIQQVVRGDSAAYFCASSPRGTGASEAFFGQGTRLTVV.

The chain couples TRBV7-2 to TRBJ2-3; 8 positions agree with TRBD2. Trimming took 0 bases from V and 4 from J; bases not matched to a gene: 9. CDR3 length: 17 amino acids. Germline V gene sequence: CDR1 SGHTA, CDR2 FQGNSA. Here the CDR3 reads CASSLAGLAKIADTQYF. The CDR3 DNA is TGTGCCAGCAGCTTAGCCGGACTAGCCAAGATCGCAGATACGCAGTATTTT. Filled out from reference TRBV7-2 and TRBJ2-3, the complete variable domain reads GAGVSQSPSNKVTEKGKDVELRCDPISGHTALYWYRQSLGQGLEFLIYFQGNSAPDKSGLPSDRFSAERTGGSVSTLTIQRTQQEDSAVYLCASSLAGLAKIADTQYFGPGTRLTVL.

As concerns this clone: This sample also contains other DNA sequences that code for the same CDR3. This chain uses TRBV7-2 with TRBJ2-5; D possibly corresponds to TRBD2 (6 bases). CDR3 length: 13 amino acids. V lost 3 bases and J lost 5, with 10 bases in between. CDR1 and CDR2 (germline): SGHTA, FQGNSA. CDR3 in amino acids: CASSLSGRETQYF. The CDR3 bases are TGTGCCAGCAGCTTGTCTGGGAGGGAGACCCAGTACTTC.

The chain links TRBV6-5 to TRBJ2-1; 10 bases align to TRBD1. After removal of 6 bases from V and 8 bases from J, the junction contained 10 bases not matched to a gene. The CDR3 has 15 residues. Germline V gives CDR1 MNHEY, CDR2 SVGAGI. Here the CDR3 DNA reads TGTGCCAGCAGAGCCCCGGGACAGGGGATCGATGAGCAGTTCTTC. Protein product: CASRAPGQGIDEQFF.

The DNA of the CDR3 is TGTGCCACCAGCACCTACAGGGGAGGTCGGAGTGGTAAAATGAACACTGAAGCTTTCTTT. This gives the protein CATSTYRGGRSGKMNTEAFF. J is TRBJ1-1 and V is TRBV15, with TRBD1 matching over 7 bases. V lost 4 bases, J lost 0 bases, and 20 bases stayed unmatched. CDR3 size: 20 residues. Germline lookup yields CDR1 LNHNV and CDR2 YYDKDF (reference sequence).

The V and J genes are TRBV4-3 and TRBJ2-5, with 8 bases identical to TRBD1. The end of the DNA fits TRBJ2-7 better, so the J call may be wrong. This CDR3 has 14 residues. Germline assignment: CDR1 LGHNA and CDR2 YSLEER. CDR3 loop: CASSPGQAIYEQYF. CDR3 DNA: TGCGCCAGCAGCCCGGGACAGGCAATCTACGAGCAGTACTTC.

The CDR3 loop reads CASTLGDRGEKLFF. The CDR3 DNA reads TGTGCCAGTACTCTGGGGGACAGGGGTGAAAAACTGTTTTTT. V and J are TRBV2 and TRBJ1-4, with 10 bases fitting TRBD1. Trimming cost V 9 bases and J 7 bases; bases outside gene matches: 8. CDR3 length equals 14 residues. Germline CDR1 reads SNHLY; CDR2 reads FYNNEI.

The chain carries TRBV18 and TRBJ1-2; 8 bases map to TRBD1. The CDR3 is 14 residues long. The J segment lost 4 bases and the V segment lost 6 bases, leaving 7 bases of the junction unmatched. The germline CDR1 and CDR2 sequences are KGHSH and LQKENI. The CDR3 sequence is CASSMDRDPYGYTF. In nucleotides, the CDR3 is TGTGCCAGCTCCATGGACAGGGATCCCTATGGCTACACCTTC.

V is TRBV19 and J is TRBJ1-2; 7 bases agree with TRBD1. The ends lost 6 bases at V and 0 bases at J; junction bases unmatched: 4. CDR1 and CDR2 (germline): LNHDA, SQIVND (reference sequence). The CDR3 runs to 14 residues. The CDR3 protein is CASRDRRTNYGYTF. The CDR3 DNA reads as TGTGCCAGTAGGGACAGGAGAACTAACTATGGCTACACCTTC.

This clone came up once. The J gene is TRBJ1-5, the V gene TRBV18, with 10 bases that match TRBD1. Germline CDR1 and CDR2: KGHSH and LQKENI. This CDR3 is built from 15 residues. V shed 6 bases, J shed 2 bases, and the junction held 4 bases outside the gene matches. CDR3 amino acids: CASSSGTGGNQPQHF. The DNA for the CDR3 is TGTGCCAGCTCTTCGGGGACAGGGGGCAATCAGCCCCAGCATTTT.

This sequence joins TRBV2 and TRBJ1-2; 9 nucleotides agree with TRBD1. The CDR3 runs to 14 residues. The trim removed 6 bases at V and 8 bases at J, leaving 10 bases unmatched. Germline CDR1 and CDR2: SNHLY and FYNNEI. CDR3 bases: TGTGCCAGCAGGATAGGACAGGGGAGCTACGGCTACACCTTC. Its translation is CASRIGQGSYGYTF. Filled out from reference TRBV2 and TRBJ1-2, the complete variable domain reads EPEVTQTPSHQVTQMGQEVILRCVPISNHLYFYWYRQILGQKVEFLVSFYNNEISEKSEIFDDQFSVERPDGSNFTLKIRSTKLEDSAMYFCASRIGQGSYGYTFGSGTRLTVV.

The chain couples TRBV7-2 to TRBJ2-7, with a possible D match to TRBD1 (5 bases). CDR1 is SGHTA and CDR2 is FQGNSA in the germline V gene. V lost 2 bases and J 5 bases, leaving 13 bases between the germline ends. The CDR3 extends over 14 amino acids. CDR3 sequence reads: CASSLRGTRDEQYF. The CDR3 DNA sequence: TGTGCCAGCAGCTTAAGGGGAACAAGAGACGAGCAGTACTTC.

The rearrangement uses TRBV7-6 and TRBJ2-3; 8 bases align to TRBD1. This CDR3 comprises 14 residues. Germline V gene sequence: CDR1 SGHVS, CDR2 FNYEAQ. V trimming: 5 bases; J trimming: 7 bases; junction bases outside the gene matches: 8. CDR3 amino acids: CASSDHRGSNTQYF. Here the CDR3 DNA reads TGTGCCAGCAGCGACCACAGGGGGTCGAATACGCAGTATTTT.

The chain has TRBV6-4 and TRBJ1-6; D possibly corresponds to TRBD1 (5 bases). Per the germline V gene, CDR1 is MRHNA and CDR2 is SNTAGT. There are 14 residues in the CDR3. The ends were cut back, 2 bases at V and 11 bases at J, with 13 bases in the middle. The chain's CDR3 is CASSDKAGRTPLHF. The CDR3 DNA reads TGTGCCAGCAGTGACAAGGCAGGGCGAACACCCCTCCACTTT.

There are a few counts of this clone. The CDR3 loop is CASSIITEAFF. DNA for the CDR3: TGTGCCAGCAGTATTATAACTGAAGCTTTCTTT. The chain is built from TRBV6-6 and TRBJ1-1; no clear D. Germline V CDR1 and CDR2: MNHNY, SVGAGI (reference sequence). The length of the CDR3 is 11 residues. V was cut by 5 bases and J by 5 bases, with 6 bases left in between.